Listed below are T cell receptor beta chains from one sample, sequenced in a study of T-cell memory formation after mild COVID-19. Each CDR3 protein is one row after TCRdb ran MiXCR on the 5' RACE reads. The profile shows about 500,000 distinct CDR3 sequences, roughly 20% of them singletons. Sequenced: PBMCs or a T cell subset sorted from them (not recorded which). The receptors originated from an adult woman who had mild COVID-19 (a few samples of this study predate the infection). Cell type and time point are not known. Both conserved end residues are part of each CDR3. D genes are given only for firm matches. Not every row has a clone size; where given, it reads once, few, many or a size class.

CDR3 protein: CASSPGLHSADTQYF
CDR3 DNA: TGTGCCAGCAGTCCGGGACTCCATAGCGCAGATACGCAGTATTTT
V gene: TRBV6-2/TRBV6-3
clone size: few
D gene: .
J gene: TRBJ2-3

CDR3 protein: CASSFGQSSSPLHF
CDR3 DNA: TGTGCCAGCAGTTTCGGACAGTCAAGTTCACCCCTCCACTTT
V gene: TRBV12-3/TRBV12-4
clone size: .
D gene: .
J gene: TRBJ1-6

CDR3 protein: CASSIALGLAGADTQYF
CDR3 DNA: TGTGCCAGTAGTATAGCCCTGGGACTAGCGGGAGCAGATACGCAGTATTTT
V gene: TRBV19
clone size: .
D gene: TRBD2
J gene: TRBJ2-3

CDR3 protein: CATSETGAYGNTIYF
CDR3 DNA: TGTGCCACCAGTGAGACAGGGGCCTATGGAAACACCATATATTTT
V gene: TRBV24-1
clone size: few
D gene: TRBD1
J gene: TRBJ1-3

CDR3 protein: CASSHTGRTEAFF
CDR3 DNA: TGTGCCAGCAGTCATACAGGTCGAACTGAAGCTTTCTTT
V gene: TRBV7-3
clone size: .
D gene: .
J gene: TRBJ1-1

CDR3 protein: CASSYGAGGPETQYF
CDR3 DNA: TGTGCCAGCAGTTACGGAGCGGGAGGGCCGGAGACCCAGTACTTC
V gene: TRBV6-5
clone size: .
D gene: TRBD2
J gene: TRBJ2-5

CDR3 protein: CASSSYSGPTDTQYF
CDR3 DNA: TGTGCCAGCAGCTCCTATAGCGGGCCCACAGATACGCAGTATTTT
V gene: TRBV5-4
clone size: .
D gene: TRBD2
J gene: TRBJ2-3

CDR3 protein: CSVERADNPNEQFF
CDR3 DNA: TGCAGCGTTGAAAGGGCGGACAACCCTAATGAGCAGTTCTTC
V gene: TRBV29-1
clone size: .
D gene: .
J gene: TRBJ2-1

CDR3 protein: CASSLRTGYNEETQYF
CDR3 DNA: TGTGCCAGCAGTTTGCGGACAGGGTATAATGAAGAGACCCAGTACTTC
V gene: TRBV12-3/TRBV12-4
clone size: .
D gene: TRBD1
J gene: TRBJ2-5

CDR3 protein: CASSLTSGYLYEQYF
CDR3 DNA: TGTGCCAGCAGCCTGACTAGCGGATATCTCTACGAGCAGTACTTC
V gene: TRBV7-3
clone size: .
D gene: TRBD2
J gene: TRBJ2-7

CDR3 protein: CASNPTGTNNQPQHF
CDR3 DNA: TGTGCCAGCAACCCGACCGGGACAAACAATCAGCCCCAGCATTTT
V gene: TRBV6-5
clone size: .
D gene: .
J gene: TRBJ1-5

CDR3 protein: CASSQDSGYSNQPQHF
CDR3 DNA: TGTGCCAGCAGCCAAGACAGCGGCTATAGCAATCAGCCCCAGCATTTT
V gene: TRBV3-1
clone size: .
D gene: .
J gene: TRBJ1-5

CDR3 protein: CASSRIGAENQPQHF
CDR3 DNA: TGTGCCAGCTCGCGCATAGGGGCTGAAAATCAGCCCCAGCATTTT
V gene: TRBV18
clone size: few
D gene: .
J gene: TRBJ1-5

CDR3 protein: CASSLDPAARIHEQYF
CDR3 DNA: TGTGCCAGCAGCTTGGATCCCGCGGCGAGGATCCACGAGCAGTACTTC
V gene: TRBV5-4
clone size: few
D gene: .
J gene: TRBJ2-7

CDR3 protein: CASSPRGAGEKLFF
CDR3 DNA: TGTGCCAGCTCGCCGCGGGGCGCAGGTGAAAAACTGTTTTTT
V gene: TRBV18
clone size: few
D gene: .
J gene: TRBJ1-4

CDR3 protein: CASSSAGGDAFF
CDR3 DNA: TGTGCCAGCAGTTCCGCAGGGGGCGACGCTTTCTTT
V gene: TRBV11-2
clone size: few
D gene: TRBD1
J gene: TRBJ1-1

CDR3 protein: CASSQKKVPYEQYF
CDR3 DNA: TGTGCCAGCAGTCAGAAGAAGGTCCCCTACGAGCAGTACTTC
V gene: TRBV2
clone size: .
D gene: .
J gene: TRBJ2-7

CDR3 protein: CASSALRLGGQFF
CDR3 DNA: TGTGCCAGCAGCGCCCTTAGGCTGGGGGGCCAGTTCTTC
V gene: TRBV7-8
clone size: .
D gene: .
J gene: TRBJ2-1

CDR3 protein: CASCGENTGELFF
CDR3 DNA: TGTGCCAGCTGTGGGGAGAACACCGGGGAGCTGTTTTTT
V gene: TRBV6-6
clone size: few
D gene: .
J gene: TRBJ2-2

CDR3 protein: CASSPNEGAQGTQYF
CDR3 DNA: TGTGCCAGCAGCCCGAATGAGGGGGCGCAGGGTACGCAGTATTTT
V gene: TRBV12-3/TRBV12-4
clone size: few
D gene: TRBD1
J gene: TRBJ2-3

CDR3 protein: CASSFSQGGNSPLHF
CDR3 DNA: TGTGCCAGCAGTTTTTCGCAGGGTGGGAATTCACCCCTCCACTTT
V gene: TRBV12-3/TRBV12-4
clone size: few
D gene: .
J gene: TRBJ1-6

CDR3 protein: CSEKGPGTEAFF
CDR3 DNA: TGCAGTGAGAAAGGGCCTGGCACTGAAGCTTTCTTT
V gene: TRBV20-1
clone size: few
D gene: .
J gene: TRBJ1-1